The entry that follows covers one T cell receptor (beta chain) sequence. This clonotype was detected only a few times. Its antigen specificity is not known. Since a far larger clone is one base different, this is likely a read error. The entry originates in a study of Graves' ophthalmopathy and Graves' hyperthyroidism listed by TCRdb under 2018. Study-level background: Peripheral blood was collected before any treatment was given, at the time of initial diagnosis. In roughly 6 hyperthyroidism patients, the T-cell repertoires found in thyroid tissue were compared with those found in blood. The roughly 99 discovery patients were divided at random into training and test sets in a 7:3 ratio. After sampling, hyperthyroidism patients received methimazole starting at 30 mg daily, and ophthalmopathy patients received high-dose intravenous methylprednisolone. In total, over 130 blood samples were TCR-sequenced: fewer than 50 ophthalmopathy, over 70 hyperthyroidism and around 17 hyperthyroidism-to-ophthalmopathy patients. The independent validation cohort included 18 to 20 hyperthyroidism patients plus 17 patients who later progressed from hyperthyroidism to ophthalmopathy. To explore V-J signatures that separate ophthalmopathy from hyperthyroidism, a discovery set of 95 to 100 patients was enrolled, consisting of 40 to 45 with ophthalmopathy and under 65 with stable hyperthyroidism. To tell Graves' ophthalmopathy apart from Graves' hyperthyroidism, and to predict which patients would progress to ophthalmopathy, the study relied on TCR beta repertoire signatures. Overall study outcomes, separate from this receptor: Most expanded thyroid clonotypes with a frequency above 0.001 also appeared in blood, which suggests that blood repertoires may reflect the immune response in the thyroid. In validation, the model predicted ophthalmopathy progression with more than 70% sensitivity and 72.22% specificity; about a dozen predicted patients were CT-confirmed with GO in a median of around 6 months. In cross-validation, the 13-signature model distinguished ophthalmopathy from stable hyperthyroidism with about 87% sensitivity and around 81% specificity, and in the test set the corresponding values were roughly 78% and 74%. Sample size was not statistically predetermined, and group allocation was not concealed from the investigators.

For repertoire sequencing, the TCR beta CDR3 regions were amplified from RNA transcripts. A first-round RT-PCR used HTBI primers with the Qiagen OneStep RT-PCR kit, followed by a second-round multiplex PCR, size selection and purification. Libraries were sequenced on an Illumina HiSeq2000 using paired-end 100 bp reads. Per the source publication's procedure: SOAPnuke was used for read processing, and reads with adapters, uncalled bases, a mean Phred below 15, or no exact constant-primer or identifier match were discarded. High-quality paired reads were merged with COPE v1.2.5. Each unique nucleotide sequence was treated as a clonotype, and MiTCR v1.1 was used to align the clonotypes to the IMGT TRB V, D and J references. Only V-J combinations with frequency above 0.0001 were analysed, covering more than 99% of repertoires. For each V-J combination, a TCR clonal expansion and chaos score was defined as F50 clonal expansion divided by the chaos observed in the TCRdist matrix. Welch's t-statistics and random forest were used to narrow the features down to around 13 V-J combinations, which were then fed into a naive Bayes classifier. The similarity between thyroid and blood repertoires was quantified using the Morisita-Horn index. TCRdb's own reprocessing of the public reads used fastp at Q25 and MiXCR and kept productive beta chains. Entries that share a CDR3 protein sequence are merged under the most common genes and DNA. Here the V and J calls rest on TCRdb's processing, not on the authors' analysis. The sample table records about 480,000 distinct CDR3 sequences; under 15% of these occur just once. About a tenth of the sample lies in the top ten.

For CDR1 and CDR2, the germline V gene lists MNHEY and SVGAGI. Counted from cysteine to phenylalanine, this CDR3 has 13 amino acids. Only CDR3 DNA is held: 39 bases, read in frame from base 1. Ophthalmopathy patients were characterized by moderately to severely active disease, a Clinical Activity Score of at least 3, a NOSPECS grade of at least 4, and a disease duration under 3 months. Patients with other autoimmune diseases, uncontrolled infections, pregnancy or lactation were excluded from the study. Clinical symptoms, serum thyroxine, TRAb, thyroid ultrasound and orbital computed tomography formed the basis of the diagnosis. PBMCs were isolated from more than 8 ml of fresh peripheral blood by Ficoll-Paque density gradient centrifugation. Total RNA was extracted using Trizol reagent, and RNA quality was checked on an Agilent 2100 Bioanalyzer.

The source of this sequence is a woman aged 25 to 39 with Graves' ophthalmopathy. Donor details come from another sample of the same person, matched by shared clones. The sample taken for sequencing was blood. The receptor chain draws on TRBV6-5 and TRBJ2-2; the D segment could be TRBD2, given 6 matching bases. The DNA sequence is as follows: TGTGCCAGCAGTTACGGGGGGACCGGGGAGCTGTGTTTT. Translated, it reads CASSYGGTGELCF.